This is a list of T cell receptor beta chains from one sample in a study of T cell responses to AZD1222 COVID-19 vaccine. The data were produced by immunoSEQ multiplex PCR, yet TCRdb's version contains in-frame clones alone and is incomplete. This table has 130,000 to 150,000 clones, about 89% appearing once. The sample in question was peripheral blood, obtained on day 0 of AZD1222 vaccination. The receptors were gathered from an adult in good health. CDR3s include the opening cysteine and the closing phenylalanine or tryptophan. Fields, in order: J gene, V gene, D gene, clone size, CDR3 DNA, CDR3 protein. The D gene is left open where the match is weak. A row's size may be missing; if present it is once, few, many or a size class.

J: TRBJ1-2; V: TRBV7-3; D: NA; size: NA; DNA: TGTGCCAGCAGCTTTTCCCCCGGTACGGGCTACACCTTC; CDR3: CASSFSPGTGYTF
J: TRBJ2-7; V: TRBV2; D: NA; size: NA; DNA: TGTGCCAGCTCGAGAAGCACCGCCGAGCAGTACTTC; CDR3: CASSRSTAEQYF
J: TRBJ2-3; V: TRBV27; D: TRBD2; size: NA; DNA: TGTGCCAGCACCTCTAGCGGGCCCTTTCGAGATACGCAGTATTTT; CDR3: CASTSSGPFRDTQYF
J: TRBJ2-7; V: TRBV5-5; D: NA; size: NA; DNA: TGTGCCAGCAGCCGCCCCCCGAGACAGGAAACCTACGAGCAGTACTTC; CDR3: CASSRPPRQETYEQYF
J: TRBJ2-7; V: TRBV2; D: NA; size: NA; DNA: TGTGCCAGCAGCTTAACATTCCTTCTACGCGAGCAGTACTTC; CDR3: CASSLTFLLREQYF
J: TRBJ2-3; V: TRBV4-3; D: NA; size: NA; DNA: TGCGCCAGCAGCCTAGAAGGGGGGGGTAGCACAGATACGCAGTATTTT; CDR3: CASSLEGGGSTDTQYF
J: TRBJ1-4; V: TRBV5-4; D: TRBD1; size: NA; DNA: TGTGCCAGCAGCCTGGACAGGGCTAATGAAAAACTGTTTTTT; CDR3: CASSLDRANEKLFF
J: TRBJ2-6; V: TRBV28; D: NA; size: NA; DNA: TGTGCCAGCAGTCCGACAGGCAACTCTGGGGCCAACGTCCTGACTTTC; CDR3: CASSPTGNSGANVLTF
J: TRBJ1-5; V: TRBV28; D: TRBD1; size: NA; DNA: TGTGCCAGCAGTCCCGACAGGGCCAAGCAGCCCCAGCATTTT; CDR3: CASSPDRAKQPQHF
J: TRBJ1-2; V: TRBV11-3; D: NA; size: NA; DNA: TGTGCCAGCAGCTTAACGGCAGGGTCCCGGTCGTATGGCTACACCTTC; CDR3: CASSLTAGSRSYGYTF
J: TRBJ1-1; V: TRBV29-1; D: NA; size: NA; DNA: TGCAGCGTTGAATTAGGGACCGAAATCACTGAAGCTTTCTTT; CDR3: CSVELGTEITEAFF
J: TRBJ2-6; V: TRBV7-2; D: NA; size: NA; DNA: TGTGCCAGCAGCTTGGGAGGTTCTGCTGGGGCCAACGTCCTGACTTTC; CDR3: CASSLGGSAGANVLTF
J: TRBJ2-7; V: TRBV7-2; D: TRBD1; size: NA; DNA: TGTGCCAGCAGCGCCCAACAGGGGGCAGACTACGAGCAGTACTTC; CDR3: CASSAQQGADYEQYF
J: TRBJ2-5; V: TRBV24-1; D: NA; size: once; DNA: TGTGCCACCAGTGAATCGGACAGACCGTACCAAGAGACCCAGTACTTC; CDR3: CATSESDRPYQETQYF
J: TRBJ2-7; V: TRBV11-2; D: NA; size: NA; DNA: TGTGCCAGCACCCTACGATCCCGGACACCGCACGAGCAGTACTTC; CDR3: CASTLRSRTPHEQYF
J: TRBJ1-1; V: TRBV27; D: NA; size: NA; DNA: TGTGCCAGCAGTTTCCGGGCTTTAATGAACACTGAAGCTTTCTTT; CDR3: CASSFRALMNTEAFF
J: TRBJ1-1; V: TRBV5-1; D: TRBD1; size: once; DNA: TGCGCCAGCAGCGGAGACTCCGGGACAGGGAACACTGAAGCTTTCTTT; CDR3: CASSGDSGTGNTEAFF
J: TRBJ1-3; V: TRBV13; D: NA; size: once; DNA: TGTGCCAGCAGCCCGAGCCAGCCCGGAAACACCATATATTTT; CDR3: CASSPSQPGNTIYF
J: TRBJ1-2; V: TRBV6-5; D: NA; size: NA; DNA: TGTGCCAGCAGTTACTCTGGGACAAATGGCTACACCTTC; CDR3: CASSYSGTNGYTF
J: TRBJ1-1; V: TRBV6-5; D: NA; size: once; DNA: TGTGCCAGCAGCCTGACAGAGAACACTGAAGCTTTCTTT; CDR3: CASSLTENTEAFF
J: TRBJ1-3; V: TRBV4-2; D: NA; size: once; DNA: TGTGCCAGCAGCCAAGAAGGCAGGGGAGACACCATATATTTT; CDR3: CASSQEGRGDTIYF